These 24 T cell receptor beta chains originate from one sample sequenced in a study of PD-1 blockade in classical Hodgkin lymphoma. Every patient was affected by relapse after autologous stem cell transplantation, while exposure to brentuximab vedotin was not uniform. Generated by immunoSEQ multiplex PCR, the TCRdb table keeps only in-frame clones and is missing some. In the table there are tens of thousands of clones, more than 65% of which are singletons. This specimen was peripheral blood mononuclear cells (PBMCs), taken before the second cycle of nivolumab. These receptors all stem from a human donor with classical Hodgkin lymphoma.

V and J are TRBV30 and TRBJ2-2, with 13 nucleotides matching TRBD2. CDR1 GTSNPN and CDR2 SVGIG come from the germline V gene (reference sequence). This CDR3 spans 16 amino acids. J lost 5 bases, V lost 0 bases, and 3 bases had no gene match. The CDR3, as DNA: TGTGCCTGGAGTGTACTGACTAGCGGGGGGACCGGGGAGCTGTTTTTT. This translates into CAWSVLTSGGTGELFF. Full variable domain (rest looked up from reference TRBV30 and TRBJ2-2): SQTIHQWPATLVQPVGSPLSLECTVEGTSNPNLYWYRQAAGRGLQLLFYSVGIGQISSEVPQNLSASRPQDRQFILSSKKLLLSDSGFYLCAWSVLTSGGTGELFFGEGSRLTVL.

CDR3 in DNA: TGTGCCTGGAGTGGGGCCAGGCCCTACGAGCAGTACTTC. Translation: CAWSGARPYEQYF. This chain joins TRBV30 and TRBJ2-7, with no clear D. Trimming removed 1 base at V and 2 bases at J, with 9 bases between. CDR3 size: 13 residues. Germline V gives CDR1 GTSNPN, CDR2 SVGIG (reference sequence).

The chain employs TRBV18 and TRBJ2-5; D possibly uses TRBD1 or TRBD2 (5 bases each). Per germline, CDR1 KGHSH and CDR2 LQKENI. The CDR3 is 14 amino acids. V was cut by 3 bases and J by 5 bases, with 13 bases left in between. Written as DNA, the CDR3 is TGTGCCAGCTCACCTCTGCCAGGGACGGAGACCCAGTACTTC. It is translated as CASSPLPGTETQYF.

V usage is TRBV4-1 and J usage is TRBJ2-7, with TRBD1 matching over 10 bases. Trimming took 1 base from V and 4 from J; bases not matched to a gene: 1. CDR1 MGHRA and CDR2 YSYEKL come from the germline V gene. The CDR3 contains 14 residues. CDR3 nucleotides: TGCGCCAGCAGCCAAGGGGACAGGGGTTACGAGCAGTACTTC. Protein: CASSQGDRGYEQYF.

The chain has TRBV5-1 and TRBJ2-3; D may be TRBD2 (6 bases). The CDR3 runs to 15 residues. Trimming left V 3 bases short and J 5 bases short, with 16 bases between. Per germline, CDR1 SGHRS and CDR2 YFSETQ. The chain's CDR3 is CASSSGTPAIDTQYF. CDR3 DNA: TGCGCCAGCAGCTCCGGGACTCCAGCGATAGATACGCAGTATTTT.

This chain uses TRBV28 with TRBJ2-3; 7 bases are a match to TRBD1. This CDR3 is 14 amino acids long. Germline values: CDR1 MDHEN, CDR2 SYDVKM. Trimming took 3 bases from V and 5 from J; bases not matched to a gene: 5. The CDR3 loop reads CASSFSGGGDTQYF. CDR3 DNA: TGTGCCAGCAGTTTTTCAGGGGGTGGAGATACGCAGTATTTT.

V gene TRBV15 combines with J gene TRBJ2-1; no definite D call. The CDR3 loop spans 14 amino acids. The germline V and J ends were trimmed by 1 base and 4 bases, with 8 bases remaining between them. CDR1 is LNHNV, CDR2 YYDKDF, per germline (reference sequence). The CDR3 region has the DNA TGTGCCACCAGCAGAGCAAGTTCATACAATGAGCAGTTCTTC. Translating gives CATSRASSYNEQFF.

This clone was picked up a small number of times. The V call is TRBV6-5, the J call TRBJ2-1, with a possible D match to TRBD2 (6 bases). This CDR3 is 15 amino acids long. V lost 5 bases and J lost 0, with 11 bases in between. The V gene's germline CDR1 is MNHEY and CDR2 SVGAGI. The CDR3 DNA reads TGTGCCAGCAGTGCTGACGGGAGCTCCTACAATGAGCAGTTCTTC. Translation: CASSADGSSYNEQFF.

The chain combines TRBV28 with TRBJ2-5; D possibly corresponds to TRBD2 (6 bases). The CDR3 is 12 amino acids. Germline V gives CDR1 MDHEN, CDR2 SYDVKM. V lost 6 bases, J lost 7 bases, and 12 bases lay in between. CDR3 nucleotides: TGTGCCAGCAGCCTAGCGTCGGCGACCCAGTACTTC. Translation: CASSLASATQYF. The whole variable domain, remainder taken from reference TRBV28 and TRBJ2-5, is DVKVTQSSRYLVKRTGEKVFLECVQDMDHENMFWYRQDPGLGLRLIYFSYDVKMKEKGDIPEGYSVSREKKERFSLILESASTNQTSMYLCASSLASATQYFGPGTRLLVL.

The rearrangement links TRBV19 to TRBJ1-1, with TRBD1 as a possible D gene (6 bases). The CDR3 totals 17 residues. Looked up from germline, CDR1 is LNHDA and CDR2 is SQIVND (reference sequence). V lost 2 bases, J lost 0 bases, and 16 bases lay in between. This CDR3 reads CASSIRQARLLNTEAFF. The CDR3 nucleotides read TGTGCCAGTAGTATAAGACAGGCGCGACTGTTGAACACTGAAGCTTTCTTT. Combining the CDR3 with reference TRBV19 and TRBJ1-1 gives the whole variable domain DGGITQSPKYLFRKEGQNVTLSCEQNLNHDAMYWYRQDPGQGLRLIYYSQIVNDFQKGDIAEGYSVSREKKESFPLTVTSAQKNPTAFYLCASSIRQARLLNTEAFFGQGTRLTVV.

With regard to this clone: Mismatch with germline at one junction end may stem from a read error. The chain employs TRBV29-1 and TRBJ2-1; D may match TRBD1 or TRBD2 (5 bases each). This CDR3 is built from 12 residues. In germline, CDR1 is SQVTM, CDR2 ANQGSEA. This CDR3 is CSVEGTTEGQFF. The CDR3 bases are TGCAGCGTCGAAGGGACCACAGAGGGGCAGTTCTTC.

This chain links TRBV6-5 with TRBJ2-7, with D possibly TRBD1 on 5 matching bases. The CDR3 is 15 residues long. The V end lost 5 bases, the J end lost 2 bases, and 16 bases lay between the germline ends. The germline V gene has CDR1 MNHEY and CDR2 SVGAGI. CDR3 nucleotide sequence: TGTGCCAGCAGTGCATCCTATGGCAGGGCCTACGAGCAGTACTTC. It specifies CASSASYGRAYEQYF.

V gene TRBV18 combines with J gene TRBJ1-1, with a possible D match to TRBD1 (6 bases). Trimming took off 6 bases at V and 1 base at J, with 18 bases between the two ends. Germline CDR1 KGHSH, CDR2 LQKENI. The CDR3 is 16 residues long. The DNA of the CDR3 is TGTGCCAGCTCCCGGACAGTCGGGGACGGGAACACTGAAGCTTTCTTT. Translating it yields CASSRTVGDGNTEAFF. Full variable domain (missing parts from reference TRBV18 and TRBJ1-1): NAGVMQNPRHLVRRRGQEARLRCSPMKGHSHVYWYRQLPEEGLKFMVYLQKENIIDESGMPKERFSAEFPKEGPSILRIQQVVRGDSAAYFCASSRTVGDGNTEAFFGQGTRLTVV.

The CDR3 region is CASSFYRDNQETQYF. The CDR3 coding sequence is TGTGCCAGCAGCTTTTACAGAGATAACCAAGAGACCCAGTACTTC. This chain connects TRBV7-9 to TRBJ2-5, with D uncertain. With 3 bases removed from V and 0 bases from J, the gap between germline ends came to 11 bases. CDR1 SEHNR and CDR2 FQNEAQ come from the germline V gene (reference sequence). This CDR3 is built from 15 residues.

The chain has TRBV7-3 and TRBJ1-2; D call uncertain. The length of the CDR3 is 12 residues. Germline CDR1 and CDR2: SGHTA and FQGTGA. V was clipped by 2 bases and J by 9 bases, with 10 bases between them. CDR3 nucleotide sequence: TGTGCCAGCAGCTTAGGTATAGAACGCTACACCTTC. Protein product: CASSLGIERYTF.

The J gene is TRBJ2-7, the V gene TRBV12-1. TRBV12-1 is a recognized pseudogene. This CDR3 is 18 amino acids long. The CDR3 DNA reads TGTGCCAGCAGCTCCCACCTGGAATTCTCCTTCTCTTCCTACGAGCAGTACTTC. This gives the protein CASSSHLEFSFSSYEQYF.

This clone was recorded once. The chain employs TRBV5-8 and TRBJ2-5; a possible D gene is TRBD2 (6 bases). CDR1 and CDR2 from the germline V gene are SGHTS and YDEGEE. With 3 bases removed from V and 7 bases from J, the gap between germline ends came to 19 bases. This CDR3 is 15 amino acids long. As DNA, the CDR3 is TGTGCCAGCAGCTCCCCCCATGGAGGGCTGAGGACCCAGTACTTC. Protein sequence: CASSSPHGGLRTQYF.

This chain connects TRBV27 to TRBJ1-1; D remains unclear. The CDR3 is 15 residues long. CDR1 and CDR2 (germline): MNHEY, SMNVEV (reference sequence). V dropped 6 bases and J dropped 5 bases, with 19 bases sitting between them. The CDR3 nucleotides are TGTGCCAGCAGCTCCCGGCCCGGCGGTACGACTGAAGCTTTCTTT. It codes for CASSSRPGGTTEAFF.

The chain is built from TRBV6-1 and TRBJ2-7; D gene ambiguous. CDR1 and CDR2 (germline): MNHNS, SASEGT. The CDR3 runs to 13 residues. Trimming stripped 1 base from V and 3 bases from J, with 7 bases between. CDR3 nucleotide sequence: TGTGCCAGCAGTGAAGGTTGGGGCTACGAGCAGTACTTC. It encodes CASSEGWGYEQYF.

This chain links TRBV28 with TRBJ1-6; D is unresolved. CDR1 and CDR2 (germline): MDHEN, SYDVKM. Deletions cut 2 bases from V and 8 bases from J, with 10 bases between. CDR3 length: 14 residues. CDR3: CASSLEGLHSPLHF. DNA for the CDR3: TGTGCCAGCAGTTTAGAGGGTCTTCATTCACCCCTCCACTTT.

V usage is TRBV30 and J usage is TRBJ1-2; D not certain. This CDR3 is 13 amino acids long. V was trimmed by 5 bases and J by 2 bases, leaving 12 bases between them. Germline V gene sequence: CDR1 GTSNPN, CDR2 SVGIG (reference sequence). The CDR3 DNA reads as TGTGCCTGGGCGGGAAGGTCAAACTATGGCTACACCTTC. It translates to CAWAGRSNYGYTF.

The chain recombines TRBV7-2 with TRBJ1-2; a possible D gene is TRBD1 (5 bases). Germline-derived CDR1 and CDR2 are SGHTA and FQGNSA. Trimming removed 3 bases at V and 1 base at J, with 21 bases between. This CDR3 is built from 18 residues. Here the CDR3 DNA reads TGTGCCAGCAGCTTTTATCGATTGTCAGGGACTAATAACTATGGCTACACCTTC. Translating it yields CASSFYRLSGTNNYGYTF.

This clone rates as medium-sized (0.01 to 0.1%). The genes are TRBV25-1 and TRBJ1-5, with 7 positions matching TRBD1. CDR3 length: 13 residues. V gave up 8 bases and J gave up 6 bases; unmatched junction bases: 7. Germline loops: CDR1 MGHDK, CDR2 SYGVNS. The CDR3 reads CASARQGSQPQHF. The DNA for the CDR3 is TGTGCCAGCGCGAGACAGGGAAGTCAGCCCCAGCATTTT.

The chain couples TRBV29-1 to TRBJ2-1, with D possibly TRBD2 on 7 matching bases. V shed 0 bases and J shed 2 bases, with 14 bases lying between them. The germline V gene has CDR1 SQVTM and CDR2 ANQGSEA. This CDR3 is built from 16 residues. The CDR3 loop reads CSVEDKGGWAYNEQFF. The DNA of the CDR3 is TGCAGCGTTGAAGACAAGGGGGGGTGGGCCTACAATGAGCAGTTCTTC.